A single T cell receptor (beta chain) is shown here with its context. This record comes from a study of blood T cell repertoires in COVID-19. Overall study: From the United States, Italy and Spain came samples of acute and convalescent COVID-19.

Seattle patient enrollment occurred during active infection, with longitudinal follow-up thereafter. Authors' processing steps: Scientists estimated how many nucleated cells there were by amplifying reference gene primers. Generated by immunoSEQ multiplex PCR, the TCRdb table keeps only in-frame clones and is missing some. V and J calls and clone size are given by that table; D and trimming were obtained from the DNA. This sample has approximately 120,000 clones, with roughly 72% found just once. This CDR3 comprises 14 residues. CDR1 GTSNPN and CDR2 SVGIG come from the germline V gene (reference sequence). Trimming took 0 bases from V and 4 from J; bases not matched to a gene: 3.

The sample was peripheral blood. The rearrangement joins TRBV30 to TRBJ2-5; 9 nucleotides align to TRBD1. The TCR comes from a man older than 75 with COVID-19, enrolled during active disease. CDR3 DNA sequence: TGTGCCTGGAGTGTCACAGGGGGCCGAGAGACCCAGTACTTC. Amino acid sequence: CAWSVTGGRETQYF.